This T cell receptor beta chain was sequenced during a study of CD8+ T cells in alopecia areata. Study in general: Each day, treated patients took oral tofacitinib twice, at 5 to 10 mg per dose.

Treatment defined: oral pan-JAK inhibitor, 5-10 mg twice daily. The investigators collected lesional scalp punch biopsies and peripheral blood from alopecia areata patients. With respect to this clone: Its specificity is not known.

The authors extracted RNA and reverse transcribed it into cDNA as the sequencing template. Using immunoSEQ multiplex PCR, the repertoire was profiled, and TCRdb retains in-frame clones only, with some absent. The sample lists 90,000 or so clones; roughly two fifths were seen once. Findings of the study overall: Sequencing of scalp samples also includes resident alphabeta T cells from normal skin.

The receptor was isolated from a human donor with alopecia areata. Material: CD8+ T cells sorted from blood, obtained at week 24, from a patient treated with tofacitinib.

CDR3: CASSTGTSIYEQYF. In DNA, the CDR3 is TGTGCCAGCAGCACCGGGACTTCAATCTACGAGCAGTACTTC. J is TRBJ2-7 and V is TRBV13, with D tentatively TRBD2 (6 bases). The V gene's germline CDR1 is PRHDT and CDR2 FYEKMQ (reference sequence). The V end was cut by 5 bases, the J end by 3 bases, with 14 bases between. The CDR3 loop spans 14 amino acids.